These 24 T cell receptor beta chains were sequenced from one sample in a study of response to subunit inactivated influenza vaccine. One entry per CDR3 protein, called by TCRdb with MiXCR from the RT-PCR reads. The data show roughly 780,000 distinct CDR3 sequences, about 18% seen once. Sequencing used PBMCs from blood, obtained roughly 5 days after vaccination. The origin of the receptors is a man in his forties or fifties who received an inactivated influenza vaccine.

This clonotype was detected a few times. The chain is built from TRBV5-1 and TRBJ2-7; 8 nucleotides match TRBD2. J gave up 5 bases and V 4 bases, and 8 bases lay outside the gene matches. Germline V gene lookup returns CDR1 SGHRS and CDR2 YFSETQ. This CDR3 is built from 14 residues. CDR3 protein: CASSPGLEGHEQYF. The CDR3 DNA reads TGCGCCAGCAGCCCGGGACTAGAAGGACACGAGCAGTACTTC.

This clonotype was seen more than once but under ten times. CDR3 nucleotide sequence: TGTGCCAGCAGCTCCCGACAGGGGTGGGATGAGCAGTTCTTC. This gives the protein CASSSRQGWDEQFF. The rearrangement joins TRBV7-9 to TRBJ2-1, with 8 bases lining up with TRBD1. The CDR3 runs to 14 residues. V dropped 4 bases and J dropped 8; count of bases not matched to a gene: 7. Germline V gene data show CDR1 as SEHNR and CDR2 as FQNEAQ (reference sequence).

V gene TRBV6-5 combines with J gene TRBJ1-1; a possible D gene is TRBD1 (6 bases). Germline V CDR1 and CDR2: MNHEY, SVGAGI. CDR3 length equals 15 residues. V was cut by 4 bases and J by 0 bases, with 12 bases left in between. DNA for the CDR3: TGTGCCAGCAGTTTGGACAGACTTATGAACACTGAAGCTTTCTTT. As protein: CASSLDRLMNTEAFF.

The chain employs TRBV7-2 and TRBJ2-1; tentatively, D is TRBD1 (6 bases). The CDR3 covers 15 residues. Between the trimmed V and J ends, which lost 2 bases and 4 bases, there was a span of 12 bases. Germline V lookup: CDR1 SGHTA, CDR2 FQGNSA. DNA for the CDR3: TGTGCCAGCAGCTTAATGACAGGAGAATACAATGAGCAGTTCTTC. As protein: CASSLMTGEYNEQFF.

In its sample, this clonotype was seen many times. The chain couples TRBV6-5 to TRBJ2-3; possible D gene TRBD2, 6 bases. The CDR3 has 15 amino acids. Per the germline V gene, CDR1 is MNHEY and CDR2 is SVGAGI. V shed 0 bases and J shed 2 bases, with 9 bases lying between them. The CDR3 protein is CASSYSWRDTDTQYF. CDR3 coding DNA: TGTGCCAGCAGTTACTCTTGGCGGGACACAGATACGCAGTATTTT.

J is TRBJ1-5 and V is TRBV25-1; D possibly corresponds to TRBD1 (5 bases). The CDR3 runs to 14 residues. Trimming took 1 base from V and 8 from J, leaving 12 bases between them. Germline V gene data show CDR1 as MGHDK and CDR2 as SYGVNS. The CDR3: CASSESSGIKPQHF. The CDR3 DNA reads TGTGCCAGCAGTGAATCTTCAGGGATCAAGCCCCAGCATTTT.

This clonotype has only a few counts. The chain is built from TRBV20-1 and TRBJ1-2; tentatively, D is TRBD1 (6 bases). Trimming shortened V by 5 bases and J by 2 bases, and 15 bases separated the two germline ends. The germline gives CDR1 DFQATT, CDR2 SNEGSKA (reference sequence). The CDR3 length is 14 residues. The chain's CDR3 is CSAGHGQLNYGYTF. In DNA form, the CDR3 reads TGCAGTGCTGGCCACGGACAGTTAAACTATGGCTACACCTTC.

This clonotype has more than one count but fewer than ten. The V gene is TRBV15, the J gene TRBJ2-1; D unresolved. Trimming removed 1 base from V and 5 bases from J, with 9 bases in between. CDR3 size: 14 residues. Germline values: CDR1 LNHNV, CDR2 YYDKDF (reference sequence). CDR3 nucleotides: TGTGCCACCAGCAGAGGATCCGCGGACAATGAGCAGTTCTTC. It encodes CATSRGSADNEQFF.

Only a few counts were recorded for this clonotype. The chain combines TRBV27 with TRBJ2-7, with 8 bases that match TRBD1. CDR1 is MNHEY and CDR2 is SMNVEV in the germline V gene (reference sequence). The ends lost 6 bases at V and 2 bases at J; junction bases unmatched: 3. This CDR3 is built from 13 residues. CDR3 in DNA: TGTGCCAGCAGAAAACAGGGGGCCTACGAGCAGTACTTC. It translates to CASRKQGAYEQYF.

This chain connects TRBV4-1 to TRBJ2-3; 10 positions match TRBD1. From germline, CDR1 is MGHRA and CDR2 YSYEKL. The CDR3 loop spans 15 amino acids. The V gene end was trimmed by 5 bases and the J gene end by 2 bases; junction bases not matched to a gene: 4. The CDR3 spells CASSRQGAVTDTQYF. In DNA, the CDR3 is TGCGCCAGCAGCAGACAGGGGGCGGTCACAGATACGCAGTATTTT.

Comments on this clonotype: An end of the junction does not agree with germline; a read error may underlie this. The rearrangement links TRBV7-7 to TRBJ2-5, with a possible D match to TRBD1 (8 bases). Germline CDR1 SSHAT, CDR2 FNYEAQ (reference sequence). This CDR3 is built from 15 residues. CDR3 nucleotides: TGTGCTAGCAGCTCACACAGGGGGGGCCAAGAGACCCAGTACTTC. It encodes CASSSHRGGQETQYF.

This clonotype was observed a handful of times. V is TRBV7-8 and J is TRBJ2-7; 8 bases are shared with TRBD1. Losses at the gene ends were 2 bases for V and 2 bases for J; bases not matched to a gene: 2. Germline CDR1 reads SGHVS; CDR2 reads FQNEAQ. The CDR3 sequence is 14 residues long. Written as DNA, the CDR3 is TGTGCCAGCAGCTTATTGGACAGGGCCTACGAGCAGTACTTC. This encodes CASSLLDRAYEQYF.

The chain carries TRBV20-1 and TRBJ2-5, with a possible D match to TRBD1 (6 bases). The V gene lost 2 bases and the J gene lost 0 bases, with 13 bases spanning the gap. CDR1 and CDR2 from the germline V gene are DFQATT and SNEGSKA (reference sequence). There are 15 residues in the CDR3. Written as DNA, the CDR3 is TGCAGTGCTAGATTACGCAGGGGTAACCAAGAGACCCAGTACTTC. This translates into CSARLRRGNQETQYF.

This chain uses TRBV5-6 with TRBJ2-7; D not certain. Trimming pared 5 bases from V and 1 base from J, leaving 13 bases between. The CDR3 covers 14 residues. Germline lookup yields CDR1 SGHDT and CDR2 YYEEEE. CDR3 nucleotides: TGTGCCAGCAGGGGTCTGGGTCAATCCTACGAGCAGTACTTC. This encodes CASRGLGQSYEQYF.

This clonotype was observed a few times. V and J are TRBV5-5 and TRBJ1-3; D remains ambiguous. Germline-derived CDR1 and CDR2 are SGHKS and YYEKEE (reference sequence). The CDR3 length is 16 residues. Trimming took 1 base from V and 4 from J, leaving 15 bases between them. CDR3 sequence: CASSLTATSGGNTIYF. The CDR3 DNA reads as TGTGCCAGCAGCTTGACGGCTACCTCGGGGGGAAACACCATATATTTT.

The chain links TRBV20-1 to TRBJ1-2, with D perhaps matching TRBD1 (5 bases). Looked up from germline, CDR1 is DFQATT and CDR2 is SNEGSKA (reference sequence). The V end lost 6 bases, the J end lost 11 bases, and 16 bases lay between the germline ends. The CDR3 extends over 11 amino acids. The CDR3 DNA reads TGCAGTGCGGGGGAATTAGGGTCGTACACCTTC. Encoded protein: CSAGELGSYTF.

CDR3 nucleotide sequence: TGTGCCAGCAGTTACTCGATTGGGAGAGAGACCCAGTACTTC. Amino acid sequence: CASSYSIGRETQYF. J is TRBJ2-5 and V is TRBV6-5; a weak D match, TRBD2 (5 bases). The CDR3 sequence is 14 residues long. The ends were cut back, 0 bases at V and 4 bases at J, with 9 bases in the middle. Germline CDR1 reads MNHEY; CDR2 reads SVGAGI.

The chain combines TRBV10-3 with TRBJ2-3; 8 nucleotides line up with TRBD1. V was clipped by 9 bases and J by 3 bases; unmatched bases: 5. The CDR3 consists of 13 residues. CDR1 is ENHRY, CDR2 SYGVKD, per germline. CDR3 amino acids: CAIRQGLTDTQYF. The CDR3 region has the DNA TGTGCCATTAGACAGGGGTTGACAGATACGCAGTATTTT.

Ten or more counts support this clonotype. The gene calls are TRBV12-3 or TRBV12-4 and TRBJ1-4, with D unresolved. The CDR3 contains 14 residues. The V end was cut by 2 bases, the J end by 4 bases, with 8 bases between. CDR3 DNA sequence: TGTGCCAGCAGTTTATGGGCAGATAATGAAAAACTGTTTTTT. It codes for CASSLWADNEKLFF.

This clonotype was found once. The genes are TRBV20-1 and TRBJ2-3; TRBD2 is a possible D gene (5 bases). This CDR3 has 13 residues. V lost 5 bases, J lost 2 bases, and 11 bases lay in between. The germline V gene encodes CDR1 DFQATT and CDR2 SNEGSKA (reference sequence). CDR3 loop: CSAVATNTDTQYF. CDR3 sequence (DNA): TGCAGTGCTGTCGCGACTAACACAGATACGCAGTATTTT.

This clonotype was counted between two and nine times. The V and J genes are TRBV4-3 and TRBJ2-7; tentative D call: TRBD2 (7 bases). The CDR3 is made up of 14 amino acids. Trimming pared 1 base from V and 5 bases from J, leaving 12 bases between. CDR1 and CDR2 (germline): LGHNA, YSLEER. CDR3 amino acids: CASSQAWGGHEQYF. CDR3 nucleotide sequence: TGCGCCAGCAGCCAAGCGTGGGGGGGCCACGAGCAGTACTTC.

The chain combines TRBV5-6 with TRBJ2-7; no firm D call. V shed 6 bases and J shed 5 bases, with 9 bases lying between them. The CDR3 consists of 11 residues. Germline V lookup: CDR1 SGHDT, CDR2 YYEEEE. The CDR3 region has the DNA TGTGCCAGCACTAACCTGGACGAGCAGTACTTC. This encodes CASTNLDEQYF. Drawing the rest from reference TRBV5-6 and TRBJ2-7, the complete variable domain is DAGVTQSPTHLIKTRGQQVTLRCSPKSGHDTVSWYQQALGQGPQFIFQYYEEEERQRGNFPDRFSGHQFPNYSSELNVNALLLGDSALYLCASTNLDEQYFGPGTRLTVT.

The J gene is TRBJ1-1, the V gene TRBV29-1; TRBD1 is a possible D gene (5 bases). Germline V gene lookup returns CDR1 SQVTM and CDR2 ANQGSEA. This CDR3 spans 13 amino acids. V was trimmed by 7 bases and J by 6 bases, leaving 18 bases between them. CDR3 in DNA: TGCAGCGCTGTCCAGGGTCTACGGGCTGAAGCTTTCTTT. This codes for CSAVQGLRAEAFF.

The rearrangement links TRBV11-2 to TRBJ2-7, with D perhaps matching TRBD1 (5 bases). The germline V and J ends were trimmed by 3 bases and 1 base, with 10 bases remaining between them. The CDR3 is 14 residues long. CDR1 and CDR2 (germline): SGHAT, FQNNGV. The CDR3 DNA reads TGTGCCAGCAGCTTTGACAGTACTTCCTACGAGCAGTACTTC. This sequence encodes CASSFDSTSYEQYF.